This T cell receptor (beta chain) was recovered during a study of blood T cells in healthy people across ages. The overall study: Template switching captured about one barcoded beta molecule per two T cells. Whole-study results and caveats: Comparison with aged donors showed that long-lived donors had more naive CD4+ cells and higher diversity. Significant beta diversity loss was already apparent by age roughly 43, declining roughly linearly. Considered underestimates were the diversity estimates obtained from one million T cells.

This CDR3 has 16 residues. Trimming cost V 7 bases and J 1 base, with 19 bases left between them. Germline V lookup: CDR1 MNHNS, CDR2 SASEGT. Details on this clonotype: Its target is not known.

A second roughly 7 to 12 cycle PCR used barcoded and J-beta primers. One entry per CDR3 protein, called by TCRdb with MiXCR from the 5' RACE reads. The sample consists of about 1.4 million distinct CDR3 sequences, approximately 60% of them appearing once. V and J are TRBV6-1 and TRBJ1-1, with D maybe TRBD1 (6 bases). The sequencing sample was made of blood. This TCR was sampled from a man aged 18-30 years in good health. The CDR3 region has the DNA TGTGCCAGCACCCCGTTGTCAGGGGACTCGAACACTGAAGCTTTCTTT. This sequence encodes CASTPLSGDSNTEAFF.